This T cell receptor beta chain was observed in a study of OX40 agonist ivuxolimab in advanced cancers. Study summary: Mean age around 60 years, range about 20 to 79; roughly 82% male. Three patients responded partially, comprising one with hepatocellular carcinoma and two with cutaneous melanoma.

Study observations and caveats: There was clonal expansion of CD4+ and CD8+ blood T cells by week 6 at 0.1 to 3.0 mg/kg.

Here immunoSEQ multiplex PCR was the method, and the copy in TCRdb shows in-frame clones only, minus some. The table shows under 20,000 clones, with more than 65% occurring only once. Concerning this clone: The antigen remains undetermined.

This TCR came from an adult with an advanced solid tumor such as melanoma, head and neck, liver or kidney cancer. Here the sequenced sample was CD4+ or CD8+ T cells sorted from blood, taken in a trial of the OX40 agonist ivuxolimab.

DNA for the CDR3: TGTGCCAGCAGCTTAGCAGGGCAGCCTGATCAGCCCCAGCATTTT. This codes for CASSLAGQPDQPQHF. The chain joins TRBV7-9 to TRBJ1-5; no definite D call. The germline V gene has CDR1 SEHNR and CDR2 FQNEAQ (reference sequence). With 0 bases removed from V and 5 bases from J, the gap between germline ends came to 11 bases. This CDR3 is 15 amino acids long. The entire variable domain, with the rest obtained from reference TRBV7-9 and TRBJ1-5, is as follows: DTGVSQNPRHKITKRGQNVTFRCDPISEHNRLYWYRQTLGQGPEFLTYFQNEAQLEKSRLLSDRFSAERPKGSFSTLEIQRTEQGDSAMYLCASSLAGQPDQPQHFGDGTRLSIL.